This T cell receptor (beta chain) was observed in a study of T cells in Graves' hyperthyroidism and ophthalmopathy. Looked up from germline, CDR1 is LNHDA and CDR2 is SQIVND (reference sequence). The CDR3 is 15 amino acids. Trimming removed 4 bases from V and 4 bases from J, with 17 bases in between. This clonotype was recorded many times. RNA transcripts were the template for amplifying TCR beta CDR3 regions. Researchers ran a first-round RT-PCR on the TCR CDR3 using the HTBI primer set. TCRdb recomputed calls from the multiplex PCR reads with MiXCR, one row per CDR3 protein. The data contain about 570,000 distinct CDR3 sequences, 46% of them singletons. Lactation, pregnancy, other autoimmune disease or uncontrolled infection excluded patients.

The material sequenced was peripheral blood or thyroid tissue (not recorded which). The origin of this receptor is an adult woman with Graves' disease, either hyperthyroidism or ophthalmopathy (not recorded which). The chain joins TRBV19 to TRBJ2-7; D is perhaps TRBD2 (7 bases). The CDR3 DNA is TGTGCCAGTAGTACACGGACTAGGGGGGCGTACGAGCAGTACTTC. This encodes CASSTRTRGAYEQYF.